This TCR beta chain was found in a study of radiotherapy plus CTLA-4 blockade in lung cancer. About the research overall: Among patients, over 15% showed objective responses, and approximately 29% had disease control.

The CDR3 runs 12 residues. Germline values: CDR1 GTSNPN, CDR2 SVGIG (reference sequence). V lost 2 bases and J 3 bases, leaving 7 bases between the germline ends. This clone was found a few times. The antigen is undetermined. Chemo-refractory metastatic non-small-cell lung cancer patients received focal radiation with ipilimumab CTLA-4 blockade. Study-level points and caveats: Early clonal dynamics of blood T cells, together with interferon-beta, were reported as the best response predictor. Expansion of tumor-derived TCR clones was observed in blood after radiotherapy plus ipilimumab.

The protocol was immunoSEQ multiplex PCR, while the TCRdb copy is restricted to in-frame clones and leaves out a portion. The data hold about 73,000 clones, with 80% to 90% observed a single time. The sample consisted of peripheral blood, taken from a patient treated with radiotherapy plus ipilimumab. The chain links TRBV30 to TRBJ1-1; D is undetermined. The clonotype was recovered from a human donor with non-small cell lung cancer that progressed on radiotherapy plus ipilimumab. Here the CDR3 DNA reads TGTGCCTGGAGTATGGGTTACACTGAAGCTTTCTTT. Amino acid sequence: CAWSMGYTEAFF.